This entry features one T cell receptor (beta chain) sequence. Its antigen is undetermined. This sample was included in a study of cytomegalovirus exposure and HLA in healthy donors. PCR was performed using 60 Vbeta and 13 Jbeta primers. Libraries were prepared by immunoSEQ multiplex PCR; TCRdb keeps only in-frame clonotypes and omits some of them. This table holds roughly 100,000 clones, more than 65% found once. The CDR3 loop spans 15 amino acids. Germline loops: CDR1 MNHEY, CDR2 SMNVEV (reference sequence). V was pared by 4 bases and J by 8 bases, with 20 bases between. Broader study findings: The study designated 150 to 200 TCR beta chains cytomegalovirus-associated. The classifier, whose performance was assessed in both the original and validation cohorts, reportedly diagnosed cytomegalovirus status with high specificity and sensitivity.

This sequence was found in a woman aged 45 to 65 in good health and CMV-seropositive. Sequences were obtained from PBMCs. This rearrangement joins TRBV27 to TRBJ1-2; D may be TRBD1 (5 bases). The CDR3: CASSSSPVGGQGYTF. The CDR3 DNA reads as TGTGCCAGCAGTTCCTCCCCCGTGGGGGGTCAGGGCTACACCTTC.